The rows below give T cell receptor beta chains drawn from one sample of a study of blood T cell repertoires in COVID-19. The repertoire was sequenced with immunoSEQ multiplex PCR; TCRdb's copy has only in-frame clones and lacks some. The table has 200,000 to 250,000 clones, around 87% seen once. The sample consisted of PBMCs or T cells enriched from blood (not recorded which). The source of these receptors is a man aged 30 to 45 who had been exposed to COVID-19. Both conserved end residues are part of each CDR3. D genes are given only for firm matches. The listing skips clone size in some rows; elsewhere it reads once, few, many or a size class.

V gene: TRBV24-1
clone size: -
D gene: -
J gene: TRBJ1-3
CDR3 DNA: TGTGCCACCAGTGATAGCGGGTTCGGGAGGGCAAGCTCTGGAAACACCATATATTTT
CDR3 protein: CATSDSGFGRASSGNTIYF

V gene: TRBV20-1
clone size: -
D gene: TRBD2
J gene: TRBJ2-1
CDR3 DNA: TGCAGTGCTAGTCAGAGCGGGGGGATGAACAATGAGCAGTTCTTC
CDR3 protein: CSASQSGGMNNEQFF

V gene: TRBV11-1
clone size: -
D gene: -
J gene: TRBJ2-3
CDR3 DNA: TGTGCCAGCAGCCCGCATCCAGGGACAGATACGCAGTATTTT
CDR3 protein: CASSPHPGTDTQYF

V gene: TRBV5-1
clone size: -
D gene: -
J gene: TRBJ2-5
CDR3 DNA: TGCGCCAGCAGCTTGGGGTCGGGGGGCCCCCAAGAGACCCAGTACTTC
CDR3 protein: CASSLGSGGPQETQYF

V gene: TRBV29-1
clone size: -
D gene: TRBD2
J gene: TRBJ2-7
CDR3 DNA: TGCAGCGTTGTCTGGAGCGGGGGGAGCTCCTACGAGCAGTACTTC
CDR3 protein: CSVVWSGGSSYEQYF

V gene: TRBV6-5
clone size: -
D gene: -
J gene: TRBJ2-5
CDR3 DNA: TGTGCCAGCAGTTTGGAGGCCCGAGAGACCCAGTACTTC
CDR3 protein: CASSLEARETQYF

V gene: TRBV3-1/TRBV3-2
clone size: -
D gene: TRBD1
J gene: TRBJ2-1
CDR3 DNA: TGTGCCAGCAGCCGCGGGACAGGGGGAGATGAGCAGTTCTTC
CDR3 protein: CASSRGTGGDEQFF

V gene: TRBV2
clone size: -
D gene: -
J gene: TRBJ1-2
CDR3 DNA: TGTGCCAGCAGTACGAGCAGGGGTAGCTATGGCTACACCTTC
CDR3 protein: CASSTSRGSYGYTF

V gene: TRBV5-6
clone size: once
D gene: -
J gene: TRBJ2-1
CDR3 DNA: TGTGCCAGCAGCTTGACCCTTGACAGCTACAATGAGCAGTTCTTC
CDR3 protein: CASSLTLDSYNEQFF

V gene: TRBV5-5
clone size: -
D gene: TRBD2
J gene: TRBJ2-3
CDR3 DNA: TGTGCCAGCAGCTTGGGACTAGCGGACCCTTTCGGGGGGACAGATACGCAGTATTTT
CDR3 protein: CASSLGLADPFGGTDTQYF

V gene: TRBV13
clone size: few
D gene: -
J gene: TRBJ1-5
CDR3 DNA: TGTGCCAGCAGCTTCCGGGAGAGCAATCAGCCCCAGCATTTT
CDR3 protein: CASSFRESNQPQHF

V gene: TRBV27
clone size: -
D gene: TRBD1
J gene: TRBJ1-1
CDR3 DNA: TGTGCCAGACCATCACGGGGACAGAACCTGTTT
CDR3 protein: CARPSRGQNLF

V gene: TRBV25-1
clone size: -
D gene: -
J gene: TRBJ1-4
CDR3 DNA: TGTGCCAGCGCGGGGACTCCAACTAATGAAAAACTGTTTTTT
CDR3 protein: CASAGTPTNEKLFF

V gene: TRBV5-1
clone size: few
D gene: TRBD1
J gene: TRBJ1-6
CDR3 DNA: TGCGCCAGCAGCTCCCTGGACAGGCTCTCACCCCTCCACTTT
CDR3 protein: CASSSLDRLSPLHF

V gene: TRBV7-9
clone size: -
D gene: -
J gene: TRBJ2-1
CDR3 DNA: TGTGCCAGCAGCCCGCATGGGCGTGAGCAGTTCTTC
CDR3 protein: CASSPHGREQFF

V gene: TRBV4-3
clone size: -
D gene: -
J gene: TRBJ1-1
CDR3 DNA: TGCGCCAGCAGCCCCGACACTGAAGCTTTCTTT
CDR3 protein: CASSPDTEAFF

V gene: TRBV3-1/TRBV3-2
clone size: -
D gene: -
J gene: TRBJ2-3
CDR3 DNA: TGTGCCAGCAGTTACTGGGGGGGGCGAGGAAGCACAGATACGCAGTATTTT
CDR3 protein: CASSYWGGRGSTDTQYF

V gene: TRBV9
clone size: -
D gene: -
J gene: TRBJ1-1
CDR3 DNA: TGTGCCAGCGGACAGTCGAACACTGAAGCTTTCTTT
CDR3 protein: CASGQSNTEAFF

V gene: TRBV6-4
clone size: -
D gene: -
J gene: TRBJ1-2
CDR3 DNA: TGTGCCAGCAGTGCGGGACACCCGCACCCAACTAACTATGGCTACACCTTC
CDR3 protein: CASSAGHPHPTNYGYTF

V gene: TRBV5-1
clone size: -
D gene: -
J gene: TRBJ2-5
CDR3 DNA: TGCGCCAGCAGCTTGGAAGGGGTTGGATTGGATCCCCAGTACTTC
CDR3 protein: CASSLEGVGLDPQYF

V gene: TRBV7-6
clone size: -
D gene: TRBD1
J gene: TRBJ1-1
CDR3 DNA: TGTGCCAGCAGCGGGCGAGCAGGGGGCGGCACTGAAGCTTTCTTT
CDR3 protein: CASSGRAGGGTEAFF

V gene: TRBV9
clone size: -
D gene: TRBD2
J gene: TRBJ2-2
CDR3 DNA: TGTGCCAGCAGCGTACGGCCCAGCCAGGGAGGGAGCACCGGGGAGCTGTTTTTT
CDR3 protein: CASSVRPSQGGSTGELFF